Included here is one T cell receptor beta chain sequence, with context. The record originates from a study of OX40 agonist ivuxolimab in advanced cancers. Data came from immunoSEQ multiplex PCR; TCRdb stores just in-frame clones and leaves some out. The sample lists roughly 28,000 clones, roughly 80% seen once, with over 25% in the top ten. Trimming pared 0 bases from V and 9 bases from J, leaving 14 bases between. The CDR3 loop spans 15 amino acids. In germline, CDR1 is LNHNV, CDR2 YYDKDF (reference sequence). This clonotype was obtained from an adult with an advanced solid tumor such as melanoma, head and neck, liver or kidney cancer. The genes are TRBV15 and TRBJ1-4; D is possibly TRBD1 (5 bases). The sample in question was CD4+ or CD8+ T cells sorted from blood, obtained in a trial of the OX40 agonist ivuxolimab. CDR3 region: CATSRDGALEKKLFF. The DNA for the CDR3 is TGTGCCACCAGCAGAGATGGGGCCCTGGAAAAAAAACTGTTTTTT.